This is a list of T cell receptor beta chains from one sample in a study of PD-1 blockade in classical Hodgkin lymphoma. Generated by immunoSEQ multiplex PCR, the TCRdb table keeps only in-frame clones and is missing some. In the table there are about 46,000 clones, approximately 91% of which are singletons. Sequencing was done on a sample of peripheral blood mononuclear cells (PBMCs). These receptors all come from a human donor with classical Hodgkin lymphoma. Each CDR3 is given with its conserved first and last residue. D genes are given only for firm matches. Size is omitted from some rows. Given values are once, few, many or a class for expanded clones.

CDR3aa,CDR3nt,j_gene,v_gene,abundance,d_gene
CASSLNWNQPQHF,TGTGCCAGCAGCTTAAACTGGAATCAGCCCCAGCATTTT,TRBJ1-5,TRBV7-9,once,.
CASSSGTVNSGNTIYF,TGCGCCAGCAGCTCCGGGACAGTAAACTCTGGAAACACCATATATTTT,TRBJ1-3,TRBV5-1,.,TRBD1
CASSGTFYNEQFF,TGTGCCAGCAGCGGGACATTCTACAATGAGCAGTTCTTC,TRBJ2-1,TRBV9,.,.
CASSLSQETQYF,TGTGCCAGCAGTCTGTCCCAAGAGACCCAGTACTTC,TRBJ2-5,TRBV5-4,.,.
CASSLRGTGGVETQYF,TGTGCCAGCAGCTTAAGAGGGACAGGGGGCGTGGAGACCCAGTACTTC,TRBJ2-5,TRBV7-2,.,TRBD1
CASSQQVNYGYTF,TGCGCCAGCAGCCAACAGGTTAACTATGGCTACACCTTC,TRBJ1-2,TRBV4-1,.,.
CASSSWFGGVRTYGYTF,TGTGCCAGCAGCTCCTGGTTCGGGGGGGTGAGGACGTATGGCTACACCTTC,TRBJ1-2,TRBV7-6,once,.
CASSPGREAGNTIYF,TGTGCCAGCAGTCCAGGGAGGGAGGCTGGAAACACCATATATTTT,TRBJ1-3,TRBV2,.,.
CASSEATGLGAFF,TGTGCCAGCAGTGAAGCAACAGGGTTAGGGGCTTTCTTT,TRBJ1-1,TRBV2,.,.
CASSLDRGGADTQYF,TGCGCCAGCAGCTTGGACCGCGGGGGGGCAGATACGCAGTATTTT,TRBJ2-3,TRBV5-1,.,TRBD2
CASSQAAPGDTQYF,TGTGCCAGCAGCCAAGCGGCCCCGGGGGATACGCAGTATTTT,TRBJ2-3,TRBV7-6,.,.
CASRLGSSNTEAFF,TGCGCCAGTCGACTTGGCAGCTCGAACACTGAAGCTTTCTTT,TRBJ1-1,TRBV5-1,once,.
CASSSRPAGGANEQFF,TGTGCCAGCAGCAGTCGGCCAGCGGGAGGGGCGAATGAGCAGTTCTTC,TRBJ2-1,TRBV11-2,.,TRBD2
CASRGLAETYEQYF,TGTGCCAGCAGGGGACTAGCGGAAACCTACGAGCAGTACTTC,TRBJ2-7,TRBV28,.,TRBD2
CASSLTRTLTEAFF,TGTGCCAGCAGCTTAACCAGAACGCTGACTGAAGCTTTCTTT,TRBJ1-1,TRBV7-3,.,.
CSVDNRGDTQYF,TGCAGCGTGGATAACCGTGGCGATACGCAGTATTTT,TRBJ2-3,TRBV29-1,.,.
CASSVGTRGLGEKLFF,TGTGCCAGCAGCGTAGGGACGAGGGGGCTAGGTGAAAAACTGTTTTTT,TRBJ1-4,TRBV9,.,TRBD1
CAIERAPAGEQFF,TGTGCCATAGAGCGGGCCCCAGCGGGTGAGCAGTTCTTC,TRBJ2-1,TRBV6-4,.,.
CASSIGGLVRNEQFF,TGTGCCAGTAGTATAGGGGGACTAGTTAGAAATGAGCAGTTCTTC,TRBJ2-1,TRBV19,.,TRBD2
CASQTENRYNEQFF,TGTGCCAGCCAGACGGAGAATAGATACAATGAGCAGTTCTTC,TRBJ2-1,TRBV2,.,.
CASSLGGAYNEQFF,TGCGCCAGCAGCTTAGGCGGGGCCTACAATGAGCAGTTCTTC,TRBJ2-1,TRBV5-1,.,.
CSVGINEQFF,TGCAGCGTTGGTATCAATGAGCAGTTCTTC,TRBJ2-1,TRBV29-1,.,.
CASTPKGLLGANVLTF,TGTGCCAGCACCCCGAAGGGGCTTCTCGGGGCCAACGTCCTGACTTTC,TRBJ2-6,TRBV7-8,few,.
CASSQGHSRQTNQPQHF,TGTGCCAGCAGCCAGGGACACTCACGTCAGACGAATCAGCCCCAGCATTTT,TRBJ1-5,TRBV2,.,.
CASRPPGMNTEAFF,TGTGCCAGTCGACCCCCAGGGATGAACACTGAAGCTTTCTTT,TRBJ1-1,TRBV6-5,.,.
CASSLDRGGNQPQHF,TGTGCCAGCAGCTTAGACAGGGGTGGCAATCAGCCCCAGCATTTT,TRBJ1-5,TRBV11-2,.,.
CSALQGYEQYF,TGCAGTGCTTTACAGGGATACGAGCAGTACTTC,TRBJ2-7,TRBV20-1,.,.
CASRRGTGDVETQYF,TGTGCCAGTCGAAGAGGGACAGGGGATGTGGAGACCCAGTACTTC,TRBJ2-5,TRBV19,.,TRBD1
CASRPPTGNQPQHF,TGTGCCAGTAGGCCCCCGACAGGGAATCAGCCCCAGCATTTT,TRBJ1-5,TRBV19,.,TRBD1
CASTEVGAGREKLFF,TGTGCCAGCACCGAGGTGGGGGCAGGGCGTGAAAAACTGTTTTTT,TRBJ1-4,TRBV25-1,.,.
CASSGQTAGSYNEQFF,TGCGCCAGCAGCGGGCAAACGGCAGGCTCCTACAATGAGCAGTTCTTC,TRBJ2-1,TRBV5-1,.,.
CASSLGRTVLPDTQYF,TGTGCCAGCAGCTTAGGCAGGACTGTCCTACCAGATACGCAGTATTTT,TRBJ2-3,TRBV7-7,.,.
CAIGNNEQFF,TGTGCCATCGGGAACAATGAGCAGTTCTTC,TRBJ2-1,TRBV10-3,.,.
CASSLGSTEAFF,TGTGCCAGCAGTCTCGGATCAACTGAAGCTTTCTTT,TRBJ1-1,TRBV28,.,.
CASSKTGVEYF,TGTGCCAGTAGTAAGACAGGAGTTGAGTATTTT,TRBJ2-3,TRBV19,.,.
CASSGPAWVNEQFF,TGTGCCAGCAGTGGACCAGCGTGGGTAAATGAGCAGTTCTTC,TRBJ2-1,TRBV2,.,.
CASRGGTDTQYF,TGTGCCAGCCGAGGGGGCACAGATACGCAGTATTTT,TRBJ2-3,TRBV6-1,.,.
CASSQEEGRRANYGYTF,TGCGCCAGCAGCCAAGAAGAGGGTCGGAGGGCTAACTATGGCTACACCTTC,TRBJ1-2,TRBV4-1,.,.
CASSLTPNTEAFF,TGTGCCAGCAGTTTAACCCCGAACACTGAAGCTTTCTTT,TRBJ1-1,TRBV7-3,few,.
CASSLRASMGTDTQYF,TGTGCCAGTAGTCTCCGGGCTTCTATGGGCACAGATACGCAGTATTTT,TRBJ2-3,TRBV19,.,.
CASSYIGEQYF,TGTGCCAGCAGTTACATCGGGGAGCAGTACTTC,TRBJ2-7,TRBV6-6,.,.
CASSLDRAGNTIYF,TGTGCCAGCAGCTTAGACAGGGCTGGAAACACCATATATTTT,TRBJ1-3,TRBV11-2,.,.
CASSEEGSWKYF,TGTGCCAGCAGTGAAGAGGGGTCCTGGAAGTACTTC,TRBJ2-7,TRBV2,.,.
CASSSVGRVEQFF,TGTGCCAGCAGTTCGGTCGGGAGGGTTGAGCAGTTCTTC,TRBJ2-1,TRBV28,.,TRBD2
CASSYSGRAKNIQYF,TGTGCCAGCAGTTACTCTGGCCGGGCCAAAAACATTCAGTACTTC,TRBJ2-4,TRBV6-5,.,.
CSVPRVNTEAFF,TGCAGCGTCCCCCGAGTGAACACTGAAGCTTTCTTT,TRBJ1-1,TRBV29-1,.,.
CASSLVYNSPLHF,TGTGCCAGCAGCCTTGTCTATAATTCACCCCTCCACTTT,TRBJ1-6,TRBV27,.,.
CATSRTAVALGDSPLHF,TGTGCCACCAGCAGGACTGCAGTCGCACTGGGGGATTCACCCCTCCACTTT,TRBJ1-6,TRBV15,.,.